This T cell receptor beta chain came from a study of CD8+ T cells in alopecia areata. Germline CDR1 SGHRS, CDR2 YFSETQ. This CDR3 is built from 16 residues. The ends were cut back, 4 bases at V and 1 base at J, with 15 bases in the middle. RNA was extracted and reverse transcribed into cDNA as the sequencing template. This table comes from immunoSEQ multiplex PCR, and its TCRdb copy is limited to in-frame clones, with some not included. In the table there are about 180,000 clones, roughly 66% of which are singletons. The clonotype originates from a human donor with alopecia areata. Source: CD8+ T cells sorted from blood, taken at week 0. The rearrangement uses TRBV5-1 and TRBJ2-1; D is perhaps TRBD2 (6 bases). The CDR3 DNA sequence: TGCGCCAGCAGCGACGACCCCGGAGGGTCCTACAATGAGCAGTTCTTC. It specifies CASSDDPGGSYNEQFF.